Listed here are 18 T cell receptor beta chains from one sample, sequenced in a study of naive and memory T cell subsets. The beta constant-region primer was an equimolar mix of two oligonucleotides covering TRBC1 and TRBC2. TCRdb itself ran the UMI-ligation and nested PCR reads through MiXCR, one entry per CDR3 protein. The sample consists of 150,000 or so distinct CDR3 sequences, approximately 15% of them appearing once. The sample consisted of naive CD4+ T cells from blood. All receptors derive from a human donor in good health.

This clonotype was seen more than once but under ten times. The chain joins TRBV29-1 to TRBJ2-3; TRBD2 agrees at 11 bases. CDR1 is SQVTM, CDR2 ANQGSEA, per germline. V gave up 4 bases and J gave up 0 bases; unmatched junction bases: 9. The CDR3 totals 17 residues. The CDR3, as DNA: TGCAGCGTTGCCGGGACTAGCGGTACCCCTAGCACAGATACGCAGTATTTT. Translated, it gives CSVAGTSGTPSTDTQYF.

This clonotype was recorded a few times. V gene TRBV15 combines with J gene TRBJ2-3; 10 positions agree with TRBD1. CDR1 is LNHNV and CDR2 is YYDKDF in the germline V gene (reference sequence). V lost 0 bases to trimming and J lost 9 bases; unmatched junction nucleotides: 6. This CDR3 region has 15 residues. The CDR3 protein is CATSRDLGQGSTQYF. The CDR3 DNA reads as TGTGCCACCAGCAGAGATTTGGGACAGGGGAGCACGCAGTATTTT.

This clonotype was counted only a few times. The chain couples TRBV4-2 to TRBJ1-5, with TRBD1 identical over 9 bases. Trimming took 1 base from V and 7 from J; bases not matched to a gene: 5. The CDR3 runs 15 residues. Germline V CDR1 and CDR2: LGHNA, YNFKEQ. CDR3 nucleotides: TGTGCCAGCAGCCAAGTCTTACAGGGGGCCCAGCCCCAGCATTTT. Its protein product is CASSQVLQGAQPQHF.

A few counts support this clonotype. The chain joins TRBV7-9 to TRBJ2-5, with D unresolved. The V end was cut by 1 base, the J end by 2 bases, with 8 bases between. The CDR3 contains 14 residues. The germline V gene encodes CDR1 SEHNR and CDR2 FQNEAQ (reference sequence). CDR3 DNA: TGTGCCAGCAGCTTAGTCAGCGCTCAAGAGACCCAGTACTTC. As protein: CASSLVSAQETQYF.

The CDR3 bases are TGCAGTGCTAGAGATGCAACAGGGGGCTCCTATAATTCACCCCTCCACTTT. Amino acids: CSARDATGGSYNSPLHF. The V gene is TRBV20-1, the J gene TRBJ1-6; 8 bases map to TRBD1. Per germline, CDR1 DFQATT and CDR2 SNEGSKA (reference sequence). The CDR3 has 17 residues. With 0 bases clipped from V and 0 bases from J, the junction kept 4 bases outside the gene matches.

This clonotype has a count of ten or more. The chain recombines TRBV4-2 with TRBJ2-7; 9 bases line up with TRBD1. The V and J ends lost 6 bases and 1 base, in that order; junction bases with no gene match: 4. CDR1 LGHNA and CDR2 YNFKEQ come from the germline V gene. The CDR3 extends over 14 amino acids. CDR3 nucleotide sequence: TGTGCCAGCAGTCAGGACAGGGGTTCCTACGAGCAGTACTTC. Protein sequence: CASSQDRGSYEQYF.

A few counts support this clonotype. The rearrangement joins TRBV7-2 to TRBJ1-4, with unresolved D. Germline V gene lookup returns CDR1 SGHTA and CDR2 FQGNSA. Trimming removed 5 bases from V and 4 bases from J, with 14 bases in between. The CDR3 consists of 15 residues. CDR3 region: CASSRALRINEKLFF. CDR3 DNA sequence: TGTGCCAGCAGCCGGGCTCTCAGGATTAATGAAAAACTGTTTTTT.

The chain joins TRBV7-9 to TRBJ1-2, with a possible D match to TRBD1 (6 bases). The CDR3 length is 17 residues. Per the germline V gene, CDR1 is SEHNR and CDR2 is FQNEAQ (reference sequence). The ends were cut back, 0 bases at V and 4 bases at J, with 18 bases in the middle. CDR3 loop: CASSLAGTQGGIYGYTF. The CDR3 region has the DNA TGTGCCAGCAGCTTAGCCGGGACACAGGGCGGCATCTATGGCTACACCTTC.

There are a few counts of this clonotype. V is TRBV9 and J is TRBJ2-7; 10 bases line up with TRBD2. The CDR3 totals 14 residues. Germline-derived CDR1 and CDR2 are SGDLS and YYNGEE. The V and J ends lost 0 bases and 4 bases, in that order; junction bases with no gene match: 1. CDR3 bases: TGTGCCAGCAGCGTAGCTAGCGGGAGATACGAGCAGTACTTC. This sequence encodes CASSVASGRYEQYF.

V and J are TRBV4-2 and TRBJ2-5, with no clear D. V shed 1 base and J shed 5 bases, with 11 bases lying between them. CDR3 size: 14 residues. Germline V lookup: CDR1 LGHNA, CDR2 YNFKEQ. Here the CDR3 reads CASSQGGAIETQYF. The CDR3 DNA reads TGTGCCAGCAGCCAAGGAGGAGCGATTGAGACCCAGTACTTC.

This clonotype was counted only a few times. The V and J genes are TRBV10-3 and TRBJ1-1; D remains unclear. Trimming removed 4 bases at V and 1 base at J, with 7 bases between. This CDR3 region has 13 residues. Germline-derived CDR1 and CDR2 are ENHRY and SYGVKD. The CDR3 loop reads CAISVGPNTEAFF. CDR3 bases: TGTGCCATCAGTGTCGGCCCGAACACTGAAGCTTTCTTT.

This clonotype occurred a few times. The rearrangement joins TRBV28 to TRBJ2-1; 7 nucleotides line up with TRBD2. This CDR3 comprises 17 residues. The J segment lost 2 bases and the V segment lost 7 bases, leaving 14 bases of the junction unmatched. The germline V gene encodes CDR1 MDHEN and CDR2 SYDVKM. The CDR3: CASTTYGKSGTYNEQFF. CDR3 nucleotides: TGTGCCAGCACCACCTACGGTAAGAGCGGGACCTACAATGAGCAGTTCTTC.

The chain uses TRBV12-3 or TRBV12-4 and TRBJ2-2, with 15 bases lining up with TRBD2. This CDR3 has 20 amino acids. V lost 2 bases, J lost 5 bases, and 12 bases stayed unmatched. The CDR3 is CASSLIPGLAGGQWTGELFF. The CDR3 nucleotides read TGTGCCAGCAGTTTAATCCCCGGACTAGCGGGAGGGCAATGGACCGGGGAGCTGTTTTTT.

The DNA for the CDR3 is TGCAGCGTTGGACGGGACTACGAGCAGTACTTC. Translating gives CSVGRDYEQYF. V is TRBV29-1 and J is TRBJ2-7; D is perhaps TRBD2 (5 bases). Germline CDR1 and CDR2: SQVTM and ANQGSEA. Trimming removed 4 bases at V and 3 bases at J, with 7 bases between. The CDR3 runs 11 residues.

This chain joins TRBV6-5 and TRBJ1-2; D not resolved. V lost 5 bases to trimming and J lost 4 bases, with 14 bases between them. The CDR3 covers 14 residues. Germline V lookup: CDR1 MNHEY, CDR2 SVGAGI. The CDR3 DNA sequence: TGTGCCAGCAGTGTTCCAGGTTCCCTCTATGGCTACACCTTC. Protein sequence: CASSVPGSLYGYTF.

This clonotype was detected a few times. The chain joins TRBV20-1 to TRBJ2-3; 7 nucleotides agree with TRBD1. This CDR3 is 18 amino acids long. The germline gives CDR1 DFQATT, CDR2 SNEGSKA (reference sequence). V dropped 0 bases and J dropped 5; count of bases not matched to a gene: 17. As DNA, the CDR3 is TGCAGTGCTAGAGATTACAGCGGAAAAACTCAGGGGGTAGATACGCAGTATTTT. Protein: CSARDYSGKTQGVDTQYF.

V is TRBV5-1 and J is TRBJ2-3; 14 nucleotides align to TRBD2. This CDR3 region has 20 residues. CDR1 SGHRS and CDR2 YFSETQ come from the germline V gene. The J segment lost 5 bases and the V segment lost 0 bases, leaving 14 bases of the junction unmatched. The CDR3 coding sequence is TGCGCCAGCAGCTTGGAAGTAGGGCCGACTAGCGGGAGGGCCCGAGATACGCAGTATTTT. Residues: CASSLEVGPTSGRARDTQYF.

The sample holds a few counts of this clonotype. The rearrangement links TRBV7-9 to TRBJ2-1; 8 bases match TRBD2. The V gene's germline CDR1 is SEHNR and CDR2 FQNEAQ (reference sequence). Trimming removed 5 bases from V and 4 bases from J; junction bases left unmatched: 10. CDR3 length equals 16 residues. In DNA, the CDR3 is TGTGCCAGCAGCCCTGGCGGCGCGGGAGGATACAATGAGCAGTTCTTC. Translation gives CASSPGGAGGYNEQFF.